The present T cell receptor (beta chain) was sequenced within a study of CD8 T cells in ankylosing spondylitis. The table lists this clonotype with many counts. TCRdb re-analysed the 5' RACE reads in MiXCR, keeping a single row per CDR3 protein. Among 250,000 to 400,000 distinct CDR3 sequences listed, around 10% were seen once. This CDR3 region has 16 residues. The V and J ends lost 1 base and 0 bases respectively, with 12 bases between them. In germline, CDR1 is SGHRS, CDR2 YFSETQ. The receptor comes from a female donor with ankylosing spondylitis or in good health (not recorded which). The V and J genes are TRBV5-1 and TRBJ2-3, with a possible D match to TRBD1 (5 bases). The source material was blood, either unsorted or a sorted T cell fraction (not recorded which). The CDR3, as DNA: TGCGCCAGCAGCTTGATGCTAGGGGCGAGCACAGATACGCAGTATTTT. Amino acid sequence: CASSLMLGASTDTQYF. Looking up the rest from reference TRBV5-1 and TRBJ2-3 gives the full variable domain: KAGVTQTPRYLIKTRGQQVTLSCSPISGHRSVSWYQQTPGQGLQFLFEYFSETQRNKGNFPGRFSGRQFSNSRSEMNVSTLELGDSALYLCASSLMLGASTDTQYFGPGTRLTVL.